Shown below are 11 T cell receptor beta chains from a single sample sequenced in a study of blood T cell repertoires in COVID-19. Clones were read by immunoSEQ multiplex PCR, and TCRdb kept only the in-frame ones, dropping some. The table shows roughly 70,000 clones, with over 75% occurring only once. The sample consisted of peripheral blood. These receptors were collected from a man in his 70s with active or convalescent COVID-19.

The chain carries TRBV7-3 and TRBJ2-3, with D uncertain. The CDR3 runs 13 residues. V was cut by 2 bases and J by 4 bases, with 7 bases left in between. Germline V gene sequence: CDR1 SGHTA, CDR2 FQGTGA. This chain's CDR3 is CASSLSFPDTQYF. The DNA for the CDR3 is TGTGCCAGCAGCTTATCCTTCCCAGATACGCAGTATTTT.

The chain is built from TRBV5-1 and TRBJ1-2, with D perhaps TRBD1 (6 bases). V lost 4 bases to trimming and J lost 2 bases, with 9 bases between them. CDR3 length: 13 residues. Germline assignment: CDR1 SGHRS and CDR2 YFSETQ. This chain's CDR3 is CASSPTGNYGYTF. CDR3 nucleotides: TGCGCCAGCAGCCCGACAGGAAACTATGGCTACACCTTC.

This clone was detected once. The chain is built from TRBV2 and TRBJ1-4; D is possibly TRBD1 (5 bases). The germline V and J ends were trimmed by 1 base and 8 bases, with 8 bases remaining between them. Germline loops: CDR1 SNHLY, CDR2 FYNNEI. The CDR3 sequence is 13 residues long. The CDR3 sequence is CASSEVTDEKLFF. CDR3 nucleotide sequence: TGTGCCAGCAGTGAAGTGACAGACGAAAAACTGTTTTTT.

The chain is built from TRBV6-4 and TRBJ1-5; D uncertain. CDR1 MRHNA and CDR2 SNTAGT come from the germline V gene. Between the trimmed V and J ends, which lost 2 bases and 0 bases, there was a span of 14 bases. CDR3 length: 17 amino acids. Here the CDR3 DNA reads TGTGCCAGCAGTGACCCACCCCCTGGGCTTAGCAATCAGCCCCAGCATTTT. Translated: CASSDPPPGLSNQPQHF.

The chain carries TRBV6-2 or TRBV6-3 and TRBJ2-5; TRBD2 matches at 14 bases. In germline, CDR1 is MNHEY, CDR2 SVGEGT. This CDR3 is built from 19 residues. Unmatched junction bases numbered 10, after V lost 2 bases and J lost 2 bases. The CDR3 loop is CASSYLPRLAGGRQETQYF. CDR3 DNA: TGTGCCAGCAGTTACCTCCCCCGACTAGCGGGGGGGAGGCAAGAGACCCAGTACTTC.

The CDR3 coding sequence is TGTGCCATCAGTGAGTCGGGAGGGGCCCATGAAAAACTGTTTTTT. This sequence encodes CAISESGGAHEKLFF. The rearrangement joins TRBV10-3 to TRBJ1-4, with a tentative D call TRBD1 (5 bases). V was trimmed by 0 bases and J by 6 bases, leaving 11 bases between them. Per germline, CDR1 ENHRY and CDR2 SYGVKD. There are 15 residues in the CDR3.

This clone was recorded only once. The chain employs TRBV4-1 and TRBJ2-7; a weak D match, TRBD1 (6 bases). From germline, CDR1 is MGHRA and CDR2 YSYEKL. With 0 bases removed from V and 3 bases from J, the gap between germline ends came to 15 bases. This CDR3 region has 16 residues. CDR3 residues: CASSQEFPRGFYEQYF. In nucleotides, the CDR3 is TGCGCCAGCAGCCAAGAATTTCCCAGGGGATTCTACGAGCAGTACTTC.

The J gene is TRBJ1-1, the V gene TRBV5-4; 10 positions match TRBD1. The trim removed 3 bases at V and 3 bases at J, leaving 2 bases unmatched. Germline lookup yields CDR1 SGHNT and CDR2 YYREEE (reference sequence). The length of the CDR3 is 14 residues. Here the CDR3 DNA reads TGTGCCAGCAGCTGGGACAGGGGTGACACTGAAGCTTTCTTT. The encoded protein is CASSWDRGDTEAFF.

A few counts support this clone. This chain joins TRBV6-2 or TRBV6-3 and TRBJ2-7, with TRBD1 matching 11 bases. V lost 2 bases and J lost 2; bases outside the gene matches: 2. This CDR3 has 15 amino acids. Germline V gene sequence: CDR1 MNHEY, CDR2 SVGEGT. The CDR3 DNA follows: TGTGCCAGCAGTTACCTGGGACAGGGGGCCTACGAGCAGTACTTC. Translating it yields CASSYLGQGAYEQYF.

The chain combines TRBV7-9 with TRBJ2-7, with no clear D. Deletions cut 6 bases from V and 6 bases from J, with 12 bases between. Per the germline V gene, CDR1 is SEHNR and CDR2 is FQNEAQ (reference sequence). This CDR3 region has 12 residues. CDR3 nucleotides: TGTGCCAGCAGATTGAGGAACGGCGAGCAGTACTTC. It yields the protein CASRLRNGEQYF.

The chain recombines TRBV2 with TRBJ2-5, with 8 bases lining up with TRBD2. The germline CDR1 and CDR2 sequences are SNHLY and FYNNEI. The V and J ends lost 6 bases and 1 base, in that order; junction bases with no gene match: 4. This CDR3 is built from 14 residues. CDR3 protein: CASRLGLAQETQYF. The CDR3 DNA follows: TGTGCCAGCAGGCTCGGACTAGCCCAAGAGACCCAGTACTTC. The whole variable domain, remainder taken from reference TRBV2 and TRBJ2-5, is EPEVTQTPSHQVTQMGQEVILRCVPISNHLYFYWYRQILGQKVEFLVSFYNNEISEKSEIFDDQFSVERPDGSNFTLKIRSTKLEDSAMYFCASRLGLAQETQYFGPGTRLLVL.